What follows are 9 T cell receptor beta chains derived from one specimen sequenced in a study of cytomegalovirus exposure and HLA in healthy donors. PCR employed 60 Vbeta and 13 Jbeta primers. The repertoire was sequenced with immunoSEQ multiplex PCR; TCRdb's copy has only in-frame clones and lacks some. The sample lists roughly 150,000 clones, roughly 80% seen once, with over 3% in the top ten. Source material: PBMCs. The receptors here all came from a man aged 40-49 years in good health and CMV-seronegative.

This clone turned up a few times. This chain joins TRBV7-2 and TRBJ2-7, with D unresolved. The V end lost 3 bases, the J end lost 4 bases, and 10 bases lay between the germline ends. This CDR3 is built from 13 residues. CDR1 is SGHTA, CDR2 FQGNSA, per germline. CDR3 coding DNA: TGTGCCAGCAGCTTTCCCAACTTTTACGAGCAGTACTTC. This gives the protein CASSFPNFYEQYF.

The chain is built from TRBV27 and TRBJ2-2; a possible D gene is TRBD2 (6 bases). Trimming left V 3 bases short and J 4 bases short, with 9 bases between. Germline V gives CDR1 MNHEY, CDR2 SMNVEV (reference sequence). This CDR3 spans 14 amino acids. The CDR3 loop reads CASSFSSVTGELFF. In nucleotides, the CDR3 is TGTGCCAGCAGTTTTTCTAGCGTCACCGGGGAGCTGTTTTTT.

V gene TRBV13 combines with J gene TRBJ1-4; 9 bases are shared with TRBD1. This CDR3 spans 15 amino acids. CDR1 and CDR2 from the germline V gene are PRHDT and FYEKMQ (reference sequence). V lost 5 bases to trimming and J lost 6 bases; unmatched junction nucleotides: 7. The CDR3 sequence is CASSPRTGADEKLFF. The CDR3 coding sequence is TGTGCCAGCAGCCCCCGGACAGGGGCCGATGAAAAACTGTTTTTT.

The genes are TRBV7-3 and TRBJ2-3; possible D gene TRBD1, 5 bases. Trimming removed 3 bases from V and 6 bases from J, with 13 bases in between. The CDR3 is 14 amino acids. Germline V CDR1 and CDR2: SGHTA, FQGTGA. The CDR3 here is CASSFGTSGDTQYF. The CDR3 DNA reads TGTGCCAGCAGCTTCGGTACCTCAGGGGATACGCAGTATTTT.

Only a few counts were recorded for this clone. Other nucleotide sequences from this sample produce the same CDR3. The gene calls are TRBV20-1 and TRBJ2-3; D is ambiguous. CDR3 length: 11 residues. The V end lost 1 base, the J end lost 4 bases, and 3 bases lay between the germline ends. Germline V CDR1 and CDR2: DFQATT, SNEGSKA (reference sequence). For the CDR3, the DNA is TGCAGTGCTAGAGCTGCAGATACGCAGTATTTT. It translates to CSARAADTQYF.

This sequence joins TRBV2 and TRBJ2-5; 9 bases match TRBD1. The germline gives CDR1 SNHLY, CDR2 FYNNEI. This CDR3 region has 15 residues. J was trimmed by 4 bases and V by 5 bases; bases with no gene match: 8. The CDR3 nucleotides are TGTGCCAGCAGTAGTAACAGGGGACAGGGAGAGACCCAGTACTTC. Its translation: CASSSNRGQGETQYF.

V and J are TRBV7-2 and TRBJ2-7; D is unresolved. This CDR3 comprises 12 residues. Germline V gene lookup returns CDR1 SGHTA and CDR2 FQGNSA. Trimming stripped 2 bases from V and 6 bases from J, with 8 bases between. Written as DNA, the CDR3 is TGTGCCAGCAGCTTAACCCCTACCGAGCAGTACTTC. It encodes CASSLTPTEQYF.

The chain links TRBV6-5 to TRBJ2-2; tentative D call: TRBD1 (6 bases). Germline loops: CDR1 MNHEY, CDR2 SVGAGI. Trimming stripped 4 bases from V and 10 bases from J, with 16 bases between. The CDR3 runs 14 residues. The CDR3 sequence: CASSSDGTGSELFF. For the CDR3, the DNA is TGTGCCAGCAGTTCCGATGGTACAGGGTCGGAGCTGTTTTTT.

There are a few counts of this clone. The J gene is TRBJ2-2, the V gene TRBV7-9; 8 nucleotides match TRBD2. Losses at the gene ends were 3 bases for V and 4 bases for J; bases not matched to a gene: 10. This CDR3 region has 17 residues. CDR1 is SEHNR and CDR2 is FQNEAQ in the germline V gene (reference sequence). CDR3 sequence: CASSLGRGGPGTGELFF. The CDR3 DNA follows: TGTGCCAGCAGCTTGGGTCGGGGGGGGCCCGGCACCGGGGAGCTGTTTTTT. Supplemented by reference TRBV7-9 and TRBJ2-2, the full variable domain reads DTGVSQNPRHKITKRGQNVTFRCDPISEHNRLYWYRQTLGQGPEFLTYFQNEAQLEKSRLLSDRFSAERPKGSFSTLEIQRTEQGDSAMYLCASSLGRGGPGTGELFFGEGSRLTVL.